Here is one T cell receptor (beta chain) with its context. Its antigen remains unidentified. The data were obtained in a study of T cells after yellow fever vaccination. Study overall: SMART-Seq v4 Ultra Low Input prepared libraries from low-cell fractions.

TCRdb redid the calling of the 5' RACE reads with MiXCR, one entry per CDR3 protein. The sample has some 320,000 distinct CDR3 sequences; about 10% are singletons. Notes on the study in general: A large majority of primary-vaccination clones showed up again after the booster (96% CD4, almost 90% CD8).

The CDR3 length is 15 residues. V dropped 3 bases and J dropped 2 bases, with 16 bases sitting between them. Germline V gene data show CDR1 as DFQATT and CDR2 as SNEGSKA (reference sequence). This TCR came from a man between 18 and 29 years old who received the YFV17D yellow fever vaccine. The sample in question was CD4+ T cells sorted from PBMCs, obtained 45 days after the yellow fever booster vaccination. The chain is built from TRBV20-1 and TRBJ1-2; D unclear. CDR3 loop: CSASAPGSRNYGYTF. In nucleotides, the CDR3 is TGCAGTGCTAGTGCTCCCGGGTCGAGGAACTATGGCTACACCTTC.